This T cell receptor beta chain was documented in a study of response to subunit inactivated influenza vaccine. Study-level results: A suggestion made by the authors is that each seasonal influenza vaccination recruits few new T cells.

There are a few counts of this clonotype. Its specificity is not known. MiXCR, applied by TCRdb to the RT-PCR reads, yields one record per CDR3 protein. Of roughly 650,000 distinct CDR3 sequences listed, around 13% were seen once; the top ten hold 7.5% to 9%. Germline values: CDR1 SGHVS, CDR2 FNYEAQ. The CDR3 length is 15 residues. V lost 4 bases and J lost 4; bases outside the gene matches: 7. This chain links TRBV7-6 with TRBJ2-5, with 9 bases identical to TRBD1. The source of this sequence is a man aged 50 or older who received an inactivated influenza vaccine. The specimen comprised PBMCs from blood, sampled 14 days before vaccination. DNA of the CDR3: TGTGCCAGCAGCTCCATAAACAGGGGGCGAGAGACCCAGTACTTC. Amino acids: CASSSINRGRETQYF.